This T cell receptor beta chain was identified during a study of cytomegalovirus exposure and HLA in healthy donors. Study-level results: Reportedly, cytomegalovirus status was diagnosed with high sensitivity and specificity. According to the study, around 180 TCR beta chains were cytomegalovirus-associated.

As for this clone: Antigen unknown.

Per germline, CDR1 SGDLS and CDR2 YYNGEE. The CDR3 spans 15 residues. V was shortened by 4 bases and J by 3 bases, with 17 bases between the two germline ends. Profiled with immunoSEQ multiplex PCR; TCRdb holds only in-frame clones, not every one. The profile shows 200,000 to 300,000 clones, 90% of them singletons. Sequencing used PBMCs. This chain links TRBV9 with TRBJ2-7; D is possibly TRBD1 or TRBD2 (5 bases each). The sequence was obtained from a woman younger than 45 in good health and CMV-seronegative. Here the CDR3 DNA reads TGTGCCAGCAGCCCCGGGACGGTCGCGTACTACGAGCAGTACTTC. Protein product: CASSPGTVAYYEQYF.